This entry lists 11 T cell receptor beta chains sequenced from one sample in a study of identical twins. MiXCR was run by TCRdb on the 5' RACE reads, yielding one entry per CDR3 protein. The sample has fewer than 900,000 distinct CDR3 sequences; 21% are singletons. The data also belong to a second study, concerning T cells expressing NK-cell markers.

Sequenced material: PBMCs. All receptors come from a woman between 18 and 29 years old in good health.

The chain links TRBV12-3 or TRBV12-4 to TRBJ2-5; TRBD1 matches 8 bases. The CDR3 contains 16 residues. The junction had 10 bases not matched to a gene; V was cut back by 2 bases and J by 5 bases. The CDR3 is CASSLPTGAEGETQYF. The CDR3, as DNA: TGTGCCAGCAGTTTACCGACAGGGGCGGAAGGGGAGACCCAGTACTTC.

This chain uses TRBV12-3 or TRBV12-4 with TRBJ2-7, with 8 positions matching TRBD2. J lost 0 bases, V lost 6 bases, and 7 bases had no gene match. The CDR3 totals 15 residues. The CDR3 bases are TGTGCCAGCAGCCCCCGGGGGGGTACCTCCTACGAGCAGTACTTC. Translated: CASSPRGGTSYEQYF.

The chain employs TRBV21-1 and TRBJ2-3; TRBD2, the table's D call, lacks a check against the DNA. TRBV21-1 is listed as a pseudogene. The CDR3 has 17 residues. The CDR3 here is CASSKVGRAGGPDTQYF. In DNA form, the CDR3 reads TGTGCCAGCAGCAAAGTAGGGCGAGCGGGGGGCCCAGATACGCAGTATTTT.

This clonotype was counted ten times or more. V usage is TRBV5-1 and J usage is TRBJ2-1; 8 nucleotides match TRBD2. Germline-derived CDR1 and CDR2 are SGHRS and YFSETQ. This CDR3 comprises 16 residues. V was clipped by 4 bases and J by 0 bases; unmatched bases: 6. The CDR3 DNA follows: TGCGCCAGCAGCCTGTTAGCGGGGATCTCCTACAATGAGCAGTTCTTC. This codes for CASSLLAGISYNEQFF. The whole variable domain, remainder taken from reference TRBV5-1 and TRBJ2-1, is KAGVTQTPRYLIKTRGQQVTLSCSPISGHRSVSWYQQTPGQGLQFLFEYFSETQRNKGNFPGRFSGRQFSNSRSEMNVSTLELGDSALYLCASSLLAGISYNEQFFGPGTRLTVL.

This clonotype was found a few times. This sequence joins TRBV15 and TRBJ2-3; D unclear. Germline V gene lookup returns CDR1 LNHNV and CDR2 YYDKDF (reference sequence). Trimming cost V 0 bases and J 4 bases, with 11 bases left between them. The CDR3 consists of 15 residues. For the CDR3, the DNA is TGTGCCACCAGCAGAGAGGCAGAATTTTCAGATACGCAGTATTTT. This encodes CATSREAEFSDTQYF.

V gene TRBV2 combines with J gene TRBJ2-7; D is unclear. The V and J ends lost 7 bases and 2 bases respectively, with 12 bases between them. This CDR3 is 13 amino acids long. CDR1 is SNHLY and CDR2 is FYNNEI in the germline V gene. CDR3 coding DNA: TGTGCCAGCATGCAAGGGTATACCTACGAGCAGTACTTC. This sequence encodes CASMQGYTYEQYF. Based on the CDR3 plus reference TRBV2 and TRBJ2-7, the full variable domain is EPEVTQTPSHQVTQMGQEVILRCVPISNHLYFYWYRQILGQKVEFLVSFYNNEISEKSEIFDDQFSVERPDGSNFTLKIRSTKLEDSAMYFCASMQGYTYEQYFGPGTRLTVT.

The chain uses TRBV7-2 and TRBJ1-2, with unresolved D. Deletions cut 4 bases from V and 8 bases from J, with 14 bases between. This CDR3 has 13 amino acids. CDR1 is SGHTA and CDR2 is FQGNSA in the germline V gene. Here the CDR3 reads CASSSQLVGGYTF. As DNA, the CDR3 is TGTGCCAGCAGCTCCCAATTGGTGGGAGGCTACACCTTC.

This clonotype was found a few times. DNA of the CDR3: TGCAGTGCTAGTGGGTCGGGCGGTATTGAGCAGTACTTC. Protein: CSASGSGGIEQYF. The chain uses TRBV20-1 and TRBJ2-7; D call uncertain. The V end was cut by 3 bases, the J end by 7 bases, with 16 bases between. Germline V lookup: CDR1 DFQATT, CDR2 SNEGSKA (reference sequence). This CDR3 has 13 amino acids.

The V call is TRBV19, the J call TRBJ2-3; tentative D call: TRBD2 (5 bases). V lost 1 base, J lost 5 bases, and 10 bases lay in between. The CDR3 contains 14 residues. Germline V gives CDR1 LNHDA, CDR2 SQIVND (reference sequence). CDR3 coding DNA: TGTGCCAGTAGTATAGGGAAAGAGGGAGATACGCAGTATTTT. As protein: CASSIGKEGDTQYF.

This clonotype was picked up many times. This CDR3 reads CASNYGNEQYF. DNA of the CDR3: TGTGCCAGCAATTACGGGAACGAGCAGTACTTC. The V call is TRBV12-3 or TRBV12-4, the J call TRBJ2-7; D perhaps matches TRBD2 (5 bases). V gave up 7 bases and J gave up 5 bases, with 9 bases separating them. This CDR3 region has 11 residues.

This sequence joins TRBV11-2 and TRBJ1-2, with D unclear. V was pared by 0 bases and J by 4 bases, with 6 bases between. The CDR3 sequence is 13 residues long. From germline, CDR1 is SGHAT and CDR2 FQNNGV. The CDR3 reads CASSLDLFYGYTF. CDR3 sequence (DNA): TGTGCCAGCAGCTTAGATCTATTCTATGGCTACACCTTC.